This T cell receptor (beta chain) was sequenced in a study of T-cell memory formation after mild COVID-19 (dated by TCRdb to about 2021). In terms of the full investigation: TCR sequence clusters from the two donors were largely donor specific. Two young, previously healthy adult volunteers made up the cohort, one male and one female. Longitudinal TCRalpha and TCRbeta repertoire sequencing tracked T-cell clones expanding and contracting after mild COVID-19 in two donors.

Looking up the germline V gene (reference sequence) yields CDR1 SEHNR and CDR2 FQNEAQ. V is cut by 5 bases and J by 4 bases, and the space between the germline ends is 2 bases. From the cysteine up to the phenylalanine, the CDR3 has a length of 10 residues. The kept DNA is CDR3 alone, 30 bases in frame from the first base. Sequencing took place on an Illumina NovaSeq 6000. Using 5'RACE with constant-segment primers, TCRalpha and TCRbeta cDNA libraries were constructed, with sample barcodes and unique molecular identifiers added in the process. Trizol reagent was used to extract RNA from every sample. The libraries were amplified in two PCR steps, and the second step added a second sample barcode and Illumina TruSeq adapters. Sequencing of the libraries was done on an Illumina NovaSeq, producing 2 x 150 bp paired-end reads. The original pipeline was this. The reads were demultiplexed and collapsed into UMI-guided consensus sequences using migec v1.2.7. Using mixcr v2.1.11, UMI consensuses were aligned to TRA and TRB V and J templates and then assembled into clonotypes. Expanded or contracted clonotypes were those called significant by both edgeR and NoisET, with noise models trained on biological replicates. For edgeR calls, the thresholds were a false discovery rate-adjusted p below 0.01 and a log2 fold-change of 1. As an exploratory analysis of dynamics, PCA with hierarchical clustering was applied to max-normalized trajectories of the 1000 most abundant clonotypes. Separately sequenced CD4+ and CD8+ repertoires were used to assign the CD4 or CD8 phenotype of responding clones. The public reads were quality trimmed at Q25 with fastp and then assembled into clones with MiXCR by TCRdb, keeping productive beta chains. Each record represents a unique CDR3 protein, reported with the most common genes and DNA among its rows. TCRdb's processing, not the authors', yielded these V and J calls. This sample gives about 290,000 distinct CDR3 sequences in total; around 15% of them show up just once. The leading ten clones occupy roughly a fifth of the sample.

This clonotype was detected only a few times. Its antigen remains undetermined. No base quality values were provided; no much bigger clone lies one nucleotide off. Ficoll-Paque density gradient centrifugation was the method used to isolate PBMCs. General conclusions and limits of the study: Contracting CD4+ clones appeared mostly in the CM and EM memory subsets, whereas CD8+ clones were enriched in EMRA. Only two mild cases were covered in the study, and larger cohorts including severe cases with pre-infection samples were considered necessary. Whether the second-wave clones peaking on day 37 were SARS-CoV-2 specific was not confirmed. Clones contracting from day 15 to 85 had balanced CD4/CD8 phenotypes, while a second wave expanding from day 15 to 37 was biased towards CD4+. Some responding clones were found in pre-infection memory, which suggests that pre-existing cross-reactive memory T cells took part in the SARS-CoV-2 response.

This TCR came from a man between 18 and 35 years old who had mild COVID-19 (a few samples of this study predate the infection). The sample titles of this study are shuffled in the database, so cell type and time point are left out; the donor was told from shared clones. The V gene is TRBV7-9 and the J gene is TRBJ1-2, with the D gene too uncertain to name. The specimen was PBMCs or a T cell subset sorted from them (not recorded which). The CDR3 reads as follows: CASSRYGYTF. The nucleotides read TGTGCCAGCAGCCGCTATGGCTACACCTTC.